This T cell receptor beta chain was profiled in a study of PD-L1 blockade in urothelial cancer. The overall study: Males with urothelial cancer arising in the bladder constituted most of the 29 patients.

Each PCR reaction had synthetic TCR analog templates spiked into it. Method: immunoSEQ multiplex PCR; TCRdb's copy keeps in-frame clones and lacks some. The sample contains 35,000 to 45,000 clones, around 84% of which appear only once. Metastatic or locally advanced urothelial carcinoma was present in the patients. The TCR sequence derives from a man aged 70-80 years with urothelial cancer. The sample was PBMCs, taken around atezolizumab (anti-PD-L1) treatment.

The CDR3 bases are TGTGCCAGCAGCTCCCCTATCCCGGGACACGTCTATGGCTACACCTTC. Protein sequence: CASSSPIPGHVYGYTF. The V call is TRBV5-6, the J call TRBJ1-2; a weak D match, TRBD1 (6 bases). Germline-derived CDR1 and CDR2 are SGHDT and YYEEEE. CDR3 length equals 16 residues. V was shortened by 3 bases and J by 4 bases, with 19 bases between the two germline ends.